These T cell receptor beta chains were read from a single sample in a study of CD8+CD57+ T cells in acquired aplastic anemia. TCRdb redid the calling of the reads with MiXCR, one entry per CDR3 protein. The sample records 160,000 or so distinct CDR3 sequences, around 52% being singletons. The sample was sorted CD4+, CD8+, or CD8+CD57+ T cells (not recorded which) from PBMCs. The receptors come from a human donor with aplastic anemia. Both conserved end residues are part of each CDR3. D genes are given only for firm matches. Expanded clones are given a class, and other clones once, few, many or no size at all.

J gene: TRBJ1-1
D gene: NA
clone size: few
V gene: TRBV11-2
CDR3 DNA: TGTGCCAGCAGCTTCGAAAGGGGGGCGCTGAACACTGAAGCTTTCTTT
CDR3 protein: CASSFERGALNTEAFF

J gene: TRBJ2-5
D gene: TRBD2
clone size: many
V gene: TRBV7-9
CDR3 DNA: TGTGCCAGCAGCGAAGCGGGACGGGAGACCCAGTACTTC
CDR3 protein: CASSEAGRETQYF

J gene: TRBJ1-2
D gene: NA
clone size: NA
V gene: TRBV20-1
CDR3 DNA: TGCAGTGCTAAGGACAGAAGTATAAATGGCTACACCTTC
CDR3 protein: CSAKDRSINGYTF

J gene: TRBJ2-2
D gene: NA
clone size: NA
V gene: TRBV6-2/TRBV6-3
CDR3 DNA: TGTGCCAGCAGTTACGTCCTCCCCCCCGAGTTGAGCACCGGGGAGCTGTTTTTT
CDR3 protein: CASSYVLPPELSTGELFF

J gene: TRBJ1-6
D gene: NA
clone size: once
V gene: TRBV12-3/TRBV12-4
CDR3 DNA: TGTGCCAGCAGCCGTTTGGATAATTCACCCCTCCACTTT
CDR3 protein: CASSRLDNSPLHF

J gene: TRBJ2-1
D gene: TRBD2
clone size: NA
V gene: TRBV19
CDR3 DNA: TGTGCCAGTAGTATGGTCGGGAGGGCCGCCAATTGGCAGTTCTTC
CDR3 protein: CASSMVGRAANWQFF

J gene: TRBJ2-3
D gene: NA
clone size: NA
V gene: TRBV25-1
CDR3 DNA: TGCGCCAGCAGTGAATCCCGCGGGCATACGCAGTATTTT
CDR3 protein: CASSESRGHTQYF

J gene: TRBJ2-2
D gene: NA
clone size: NA
V gene: TRBV24-1
CDR3 DNA: TGTGCCACCGGGAGCGGGACAGTCACCGGGGAGCTGTTTTTT
CDR3 protein: CATGSGTVTGELFF

J gene: TRBJ1-3
D gene: NA
clone size: NA
V gene: TRBV2
CDR3 DNA: TGTGCCAGCACCCGGGGGAACTCTGGAAGCACCGTATATTTT
CDR3 protein: CASTRGNSGSTVYF

J gene: TRBJ2-5
D gene: TRBD2
clone size: NA
V gene: TRBV20-1
CDR3 DNA: TGCAGTGCTAGAGTACTAGCGGGAGGGGGGGAGACCCAGTACTTC
CDR3 protein: CSARVLAGGGETQYF

J gene: TRBJ1-6
D gene: TRBD1
clone size: NA
V gene: TRBV19
CDR3 DNA: TGTGCCAGTACCACCGGGACAGACAATTCACCCCTCCACTTT
CDR3 protein: CASTTGTDNSPLHF

J gene: TRBJ2-7
D gene: TRBD1
clone size: many
V gene: TRBV19
CDR3 DNA: TGTGCCAGTAGCCCATCAAAACAGGGGCACTCCTACGAGCAGTACTTC
CDR3 protein: CASSPSKQGHSYEQYF

J gene: TRBJ2-1
D gene: NA
clone size: many
V gene: TRBV6-5
CDR3 DNA: TGTGCCAGCAGTTACGAGGCCCCGGGTGAGCAGTTCTTC
CDR3 protein: CASSYEAPGEQFF